This T cell receptor beta chain stems from a study of T cell changes during pregnancy in multiple sclerosis. Measured with immunoSEQ multiplex PCR; TCRdb has only the in-frame clones, and not every one. Altogether 75,000 to 80,000 clones are present, around nine tenths being singletons, with the ten largest covering approximately 1.9%. V lost 1 base to trimming and J lost 7 bases; unmatched junction nucleotides: 4. The CDR3 consists of 15 residues. Germline CDR1 is SGHNT and CDR2 is YENEEA. The sequence derives from a female donor with multiple sclerosis, enrolled in a pregnancy study. The chain employs TRBV11-3 and TRBJ2-1; 10 bases align to TRBD2. Here the sequenced sample was peripheral blood, taken before pregnancy. CDR3 sequence: CASSLAPGLANEQFF. CDR3 bases: TGTGCCAGCAGCTTAGCCCCGGGACTAGCGAATGAGCAGTTCTTC.